This is a list of T cell receptor beta chains from one sample in a study of molecular identifiers for immune sequencing clone quantification. MiXCR, run by TCRdb on the PCR reads, gives a single entry per CDR3 protein. The data show 300,000 to 350,000 distinct CDR3 sequences, over 20% seen once. The sequenced sample consisted of naive CD8+ T cells from blood, with Jurkat cell RNA spiked in. All receptors derive from a human donor in good health. Some libraries in this study had Jurkat cell RNA spiked in. CDR3s include the opening cysteine and the closing phenylalanine or tryptophan. Fields, in order: D gene, clone size, J gene, V gene, CDR3 protein, CDR3 DNA. The D gene is left open where the match is weak. Clone size is stated in some rows and not others, as once, few, many or a class when expanded.

d_gene: -; abundance: once; j_gene: TRBJ1-6; v_gene: TRBV5-1; CDR3aa: CASSLEVQLVNSPLHF; CDR3nt: TGCGCCAGCAGCTTGGAGGTACAGCTTGTGAATTCACCCCTCCACTTT
d_gene: -; abundance: many; j_gene: TRBJ2-5; v_gene: TRBV27; CDR3aa: CASSFRFRQNQETQYF; CDR3nt: TGTGCCAGCAGTTTTCGTTTCCGGCAGAACCAAGAGACCCAGTACTTC
d_gene: TRBD1; abundance: many; j_gene: TRBJ2-5; v_gene: TRBV7-9; CDR3aa: CASSLRTGLETQYF; CDR3nt: TGTGCCAGCAGCTTGCGGACAGGTCTCGAGACCCAGTACTTC
d_gene: -; abundance: many; j_gene: TRBJ2-3; v_gene: TRBV5-6; CDR3aa: CASQTTDTQYF; CDR3nt: TGTGCCAGCCAGACCACAGATACGCAGTATTTT
d_gene: -; abundance: -; j_gene: TRBJ2-1; v_gene: TRBV10-1; CDR3aa: CASSEAGVGFYNEQFF; CDR3nt: TGCGCCAGCAGTGAAGCTGGCGTTGGGTTCTACAATGAGCAGTTCTTC
d_gene: TRBD2; abundance: many; j_gene: TRBJ2-7; v_gene: TRBV7-9; CDR3aa: CASSLGREDYEQYF; CDR3nt: TGTGCCAGCAGCTTAGGGCGGGAGGACTACGAGCAGTACTTC
d_gene: -; abundance: many; j_gene: TRBJ2-3; v_gene: TRBV14; CDR3aa: CASSQEGRLTAQYF; CDR3nt: TGTGCCAGCAGCCAAGAGGGACGACTTACAGCGCAGTATTTT
d_gene: TRBD1; abundance: many; j_gene: TRBJ1-1; v_gene: TRBV28; CDR3aa: CAIKPRTGLMNTEAFF; CDR3nt: TGTGCCATCAAACCGAGGACAGGGCTCATGAACACTGAAGCTTTCTTT
d_gene: -; abundance: many; j_gene: TRBJ2-1; v_gene: TRBV19; CDR3aa: CASSIFGSQFF; CDR3nt: TGTGCCAGTAGTATATTTGGGAGTCAGTTCTTC
d_gene: -; abundance: many; j_gene: TRBJ2-1; v_gene: TRBV24-1; CDR3aa: CATSDMTGHEQFF; CDR3nt: TGTGCCACCAGTGATATGACAGGACATGAGCAGTTCTTC
d_gene: TRBD2; abundance: many; j_gene: TRBJ2-1; v_gene: TRBV6-6; CDR3aa: CASSQGGWREGLDEQFF; CDR3nt: TGTGCCAGCAGCCAAGGTGGGTGGCGGGAGGGCCTCGATGAGCAGTTCTTC
d_gene: TRBD1; abundance: -; j_gene: TRBJ2-3; v_gene: TRBV12-5; CDR3aa: CASGPPQGDTQYF; CDR3nt: TGTGCTAGTGGCCCTCCACAGGGGGATACGCAGTATTTT
d_gene: -; abundance: many; j_gene: TRBJ2-7; v_gene: TRBV29-1; CDR3aa: CSVGSSYEQYF; CDR3nt: TGCAGCGTTGGCAGCTCCTACGAGCAGTACTTC
d_gene: -; abundance: few; j_gene: TRBJ1-1; v_gene: TRBV20-1; CDR3aa: CSARVRWGSHTEAFF; CDR3nt: TGCAGTGCTAGAGTGCGGTGGGGGAGTCACACTGAAGCTTTCTTT
d_gene: -; abundance: many; j_gene: TRBJ1-1; v_gene: TRBV29-1; CDR3aa: CSVDGMASLNTEAFF; CDR3nt: TGCAGCGTTGATGGTATGGCTTCCCTGAACACTGAAGCTTTCTTT
d_gene: -; abundance: many; j_gene: TRBJ1-6; v_gene: TRBV4-2; CDR3aa: CASSQESSSYNSPLHF; CDR3nt: TGTGCCAGCAGCCAAGAGAGTAGCTCCTATAATTCACCCCTCCACTTT